This T cell receptor beta chain appears in the sequencing data of a study of blood T cell repertoires in COVID-19. In germline, CDR1 is SEHNR, CDR2 FQNEAQ (reference sequence). The CDR3 spans 17 residues. Trimming removed 3 bases from V and 2 bases from J, with 20 bases in between. Libraries were prepared by immunoSEQ multiplex PCR; TCRdb keeps only in-frame clonotypes and omits some of them. This sample has about 170,000 clones, with approximately 91% found just once. Sequenced material: PBMCs or T cells enriched from blood (not recorded which). The clonotype originates from a woman aged 18-29 years who had recovered from COVID-19. This chain uses TRBV7-9 with TRBJ2-7, with D possibly matching TRBD2 (6 bases). This CDR3 reads CASSFEHAGSRAYEQYF. CDR3 DNA: TGTGCCAGCAGCTTCGAGCATGCCGGGAGTAGGGCCTACGAGCAGTACTTC.